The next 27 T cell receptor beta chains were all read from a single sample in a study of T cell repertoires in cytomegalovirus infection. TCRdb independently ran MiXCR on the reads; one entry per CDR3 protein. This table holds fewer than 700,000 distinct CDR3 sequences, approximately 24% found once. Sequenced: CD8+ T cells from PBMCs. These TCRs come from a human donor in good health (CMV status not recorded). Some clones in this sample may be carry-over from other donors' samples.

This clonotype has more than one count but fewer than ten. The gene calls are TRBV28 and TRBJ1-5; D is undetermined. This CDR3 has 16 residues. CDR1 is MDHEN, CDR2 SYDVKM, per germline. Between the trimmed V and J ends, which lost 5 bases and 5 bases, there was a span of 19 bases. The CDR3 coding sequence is TGTGCCAGCAGTCCGGCGTACCGAGGTATCGATCAGCCCCAGCATTTT. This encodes CASSPAYRGIDQPQHF.

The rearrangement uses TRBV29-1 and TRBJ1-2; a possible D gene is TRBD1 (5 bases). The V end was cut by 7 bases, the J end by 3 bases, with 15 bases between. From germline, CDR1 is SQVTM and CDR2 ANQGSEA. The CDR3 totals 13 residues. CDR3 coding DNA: TGCAGCGCCCCGGCGACAGAGGACTATGGCTACACCTTC. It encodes CSAPATEDYGYTF. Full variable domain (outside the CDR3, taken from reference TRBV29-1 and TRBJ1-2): SAVISQKPSRDICQRGTSLTIQCQVDSQVTMMFWYRQQPGQSLTLIATANQGSEATYESGFVIDKFPISRPNLTFSTLTVSNMSPEDSSIYLCSAPATEDYGYTFGSGTRLTVV.

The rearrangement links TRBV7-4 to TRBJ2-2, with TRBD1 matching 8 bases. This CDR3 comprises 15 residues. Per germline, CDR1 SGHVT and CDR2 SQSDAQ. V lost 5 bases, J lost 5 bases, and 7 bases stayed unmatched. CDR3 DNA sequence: TGTGCCAGCAGCCCCGGACAGGGAGAAACCGGGGAGCTGTTTTTT. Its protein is CASSPGQGETGELFF.

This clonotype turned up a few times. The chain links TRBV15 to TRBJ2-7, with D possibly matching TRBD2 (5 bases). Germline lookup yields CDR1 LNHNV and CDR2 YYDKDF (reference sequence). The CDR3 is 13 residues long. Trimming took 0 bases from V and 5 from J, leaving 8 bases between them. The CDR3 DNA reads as TGTGCCACCAGCAGAGATCGAGCGGACGAGCAGTACGTC. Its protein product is CATSRDRADEQYV.

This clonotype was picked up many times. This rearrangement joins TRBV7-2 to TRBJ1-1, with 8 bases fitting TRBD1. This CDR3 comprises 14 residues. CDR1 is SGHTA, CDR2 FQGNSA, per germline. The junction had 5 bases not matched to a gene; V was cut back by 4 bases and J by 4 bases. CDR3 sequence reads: CASSSRTGPTEAFF. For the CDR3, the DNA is TGTGCCAGCAGCTCCAGGACAGGGCCCACTGAAGCTTTCTTT.

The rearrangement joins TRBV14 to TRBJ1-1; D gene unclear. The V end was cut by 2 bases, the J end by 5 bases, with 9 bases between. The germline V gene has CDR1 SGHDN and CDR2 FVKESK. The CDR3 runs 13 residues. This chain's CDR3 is CASSQPGRTEAFF. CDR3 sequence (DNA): TGTGCCAGCAGCCAACCCGGGAGGACTGAAGCTTTCTTT.

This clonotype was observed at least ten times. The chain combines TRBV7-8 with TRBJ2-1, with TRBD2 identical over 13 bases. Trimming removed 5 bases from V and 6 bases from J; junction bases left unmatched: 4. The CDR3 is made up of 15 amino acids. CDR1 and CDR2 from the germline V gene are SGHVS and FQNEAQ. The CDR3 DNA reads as TGTGCCAGCAGCGCGACTAGCGGGGGGCGCAATGAGCAGTTCTTC. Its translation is CASSATSGGRNEQFF.

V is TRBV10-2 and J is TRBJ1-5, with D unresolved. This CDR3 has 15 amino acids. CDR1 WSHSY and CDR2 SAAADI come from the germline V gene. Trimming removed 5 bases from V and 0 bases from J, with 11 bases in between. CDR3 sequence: CASSSQEYSNQPQHF. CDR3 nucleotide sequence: TGCGCCAGCAGTTCCCAGGAATATAGCAATCAGCCCCAGCATTTT.

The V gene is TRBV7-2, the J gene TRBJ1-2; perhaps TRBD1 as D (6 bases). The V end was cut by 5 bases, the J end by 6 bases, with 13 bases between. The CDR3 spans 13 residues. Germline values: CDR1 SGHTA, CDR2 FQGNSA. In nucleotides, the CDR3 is TGTGCCAGCAGCCCCGGACAGAGAAATGGCTACACCTTC. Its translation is CASSPGQRNGYTF.

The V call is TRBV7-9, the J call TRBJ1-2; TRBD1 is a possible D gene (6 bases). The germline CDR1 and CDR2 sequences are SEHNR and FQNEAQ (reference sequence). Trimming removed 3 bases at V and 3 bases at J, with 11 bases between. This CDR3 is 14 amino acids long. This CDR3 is CASSFQGMDYGYTF. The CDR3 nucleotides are TGTGCCAGCAGCTTTCAGGGGATGGACTATGGCTACACCTTC.

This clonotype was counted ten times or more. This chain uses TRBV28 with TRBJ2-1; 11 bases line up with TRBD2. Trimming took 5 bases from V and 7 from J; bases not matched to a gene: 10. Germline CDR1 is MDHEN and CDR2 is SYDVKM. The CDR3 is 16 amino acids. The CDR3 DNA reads TGTGCCAGCAGTCCCACAACCCTAGCGGGGGGAAATGAGCAGTTCTTC. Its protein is CASSPTTLAGGNEQFF.

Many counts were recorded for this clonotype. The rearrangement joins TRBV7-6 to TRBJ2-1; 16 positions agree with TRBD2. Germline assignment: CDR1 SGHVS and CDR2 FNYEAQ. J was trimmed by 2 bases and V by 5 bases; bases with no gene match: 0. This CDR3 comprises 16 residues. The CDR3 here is CASSGTSGGAYNEQFF. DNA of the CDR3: TGTGCCAGCAGCGGGACTAGCGGGGGGGCCTACAATGAGCAGTTCTTC.

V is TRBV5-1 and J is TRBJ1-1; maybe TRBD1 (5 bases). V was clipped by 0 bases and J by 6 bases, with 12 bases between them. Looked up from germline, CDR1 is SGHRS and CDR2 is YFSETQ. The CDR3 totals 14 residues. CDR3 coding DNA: TGCGCCAGCAGCTTGGAAGGGGAAGGGGCTGAAGCTTTCTTT. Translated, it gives CASSLEGEGAEAFF.

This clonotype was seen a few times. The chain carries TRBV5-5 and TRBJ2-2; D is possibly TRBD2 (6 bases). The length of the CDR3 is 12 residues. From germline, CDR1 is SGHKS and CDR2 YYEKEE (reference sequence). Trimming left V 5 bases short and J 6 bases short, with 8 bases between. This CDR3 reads CASREGPGELFF. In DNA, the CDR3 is TGTGCCAGCAGGGAGGGCCCCGGGGAGCTGTTTTTT.

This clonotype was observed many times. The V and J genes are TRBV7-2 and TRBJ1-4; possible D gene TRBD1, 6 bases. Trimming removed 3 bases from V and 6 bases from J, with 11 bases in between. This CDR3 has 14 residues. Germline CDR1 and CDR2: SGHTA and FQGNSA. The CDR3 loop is CASSFRDKDEKLFF. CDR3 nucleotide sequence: TGTGCCAGCAGCTTCCGGGACAAAGATGAAAAACTGTTTTTT.

CDR3 nucleotide sequence: TGCGCCAGCAGCTTGATGGGGACAGGGCCTCTGAACACTGAAGCTTTCTTT. The encoded protein is CASSLMGTGPLNTEAFF. The chain joins TRBV5-1 to TRBJ1-1; 9 nucleotides agree with TRBD1. The CDR3 sequence is 17 residues long. The V segment lost 1 base and the J segment 0 bases; nucleotides outside the gene matches: 7. The V gene's germline CDR1 is SGHRS and CDR2 YFSETQ.

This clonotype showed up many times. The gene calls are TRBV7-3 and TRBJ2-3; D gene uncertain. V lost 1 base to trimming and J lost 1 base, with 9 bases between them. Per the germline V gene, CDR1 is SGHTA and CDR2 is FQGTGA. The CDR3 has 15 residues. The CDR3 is CASSLNPSRTDTQYF. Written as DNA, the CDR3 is TGTGCCAGCAGCTTAAACCCGAGCCGCACAGATACGCAGTATTTT.

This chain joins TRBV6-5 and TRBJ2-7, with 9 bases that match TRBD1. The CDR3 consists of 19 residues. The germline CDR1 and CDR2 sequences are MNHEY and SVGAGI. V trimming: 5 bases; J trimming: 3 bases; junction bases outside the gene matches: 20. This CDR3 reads CASSNTPGQGANLFYEQYF. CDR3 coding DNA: TGTGCCAGCAGTAACACCCCGGGACAGGGCGCCAATCTCTTCTACGAGCAGTACTTC.

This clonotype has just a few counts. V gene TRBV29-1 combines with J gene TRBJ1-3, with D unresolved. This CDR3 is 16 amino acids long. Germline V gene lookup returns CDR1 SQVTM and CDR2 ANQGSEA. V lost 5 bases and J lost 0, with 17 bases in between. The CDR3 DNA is TGCAGCGTTTCTCTCCCGGAGAGAAACTCTGGAAACACCATATATTTT. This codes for CSVSLPERNSGNTIYF.

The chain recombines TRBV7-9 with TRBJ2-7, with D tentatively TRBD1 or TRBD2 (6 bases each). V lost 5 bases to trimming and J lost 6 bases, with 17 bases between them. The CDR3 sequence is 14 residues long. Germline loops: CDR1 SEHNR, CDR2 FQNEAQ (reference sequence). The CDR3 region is CASSPGGGVGEQYF. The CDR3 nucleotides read TGTGCCAGCAGCCCAGGAGGGGGAGTCGGCGAGCAGTACTTC.

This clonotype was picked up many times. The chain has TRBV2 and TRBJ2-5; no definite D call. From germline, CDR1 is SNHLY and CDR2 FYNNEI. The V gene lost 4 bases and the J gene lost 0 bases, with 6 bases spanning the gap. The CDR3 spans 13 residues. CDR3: CASSGDYQETQYF. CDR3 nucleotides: TGTGCCAGCAGTGGTGATTACCAAGAGACCCAGTACTTC.

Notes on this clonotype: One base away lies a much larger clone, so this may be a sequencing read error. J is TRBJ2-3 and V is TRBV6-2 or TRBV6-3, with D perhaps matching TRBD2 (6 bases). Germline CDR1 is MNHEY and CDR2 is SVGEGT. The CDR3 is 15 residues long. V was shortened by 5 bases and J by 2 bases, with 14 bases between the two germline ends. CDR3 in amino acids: CASSPGLPDTDTQYF. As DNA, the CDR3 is TGTGCCAGCAGTCCCGGACTACCCGACACAGATACGCAGTATTTT.

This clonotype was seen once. The CDR3 DNA reads TGTGCCAGCAGTTCGGCCGGGACTAGCGGGGGGGCGTATGGCAATGAGCAGTTCTTC. This sequence encodes CASSSAGTSGGAYGNEQFF. The chain couples TRBV28 to TRBJ2-1; the match to TRBD2 covers 16 bases. The ends lost 4 bases at V and 6 bases at J; junction bases unmatched: 12. CDR1 is MDHEN and CDR2 is SYDVKM in the germline V gene. The CDR3 sequence is 19 residues long.

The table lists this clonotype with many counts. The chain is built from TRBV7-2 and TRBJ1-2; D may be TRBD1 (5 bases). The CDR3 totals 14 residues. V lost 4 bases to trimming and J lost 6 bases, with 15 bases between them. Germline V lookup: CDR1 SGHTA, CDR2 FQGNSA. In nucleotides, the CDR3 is TGTGCCAGCAGCTGGAGGGGCGGATTAGATGGCTACACCTTC. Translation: CASSWRGGLDGYTF.

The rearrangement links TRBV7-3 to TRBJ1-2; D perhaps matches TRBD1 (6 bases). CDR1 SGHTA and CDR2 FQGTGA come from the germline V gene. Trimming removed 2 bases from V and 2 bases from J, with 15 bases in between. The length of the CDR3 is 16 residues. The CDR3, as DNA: TGTGCCAGCAGCTTACGGATTGCGGGGGGCAACTATGGCTACACCTTC. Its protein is CASSLRIAGGNYGYTF.

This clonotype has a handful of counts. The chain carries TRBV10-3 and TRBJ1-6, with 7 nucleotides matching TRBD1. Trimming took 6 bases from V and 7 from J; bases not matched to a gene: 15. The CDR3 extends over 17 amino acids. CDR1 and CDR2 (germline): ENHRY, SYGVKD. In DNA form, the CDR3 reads TGTGCCATCAGCGCCACCGGGACAGCTATTTCCAATTCACCCCTCCACTTT. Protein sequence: CAISATGTAISNSPLHF.

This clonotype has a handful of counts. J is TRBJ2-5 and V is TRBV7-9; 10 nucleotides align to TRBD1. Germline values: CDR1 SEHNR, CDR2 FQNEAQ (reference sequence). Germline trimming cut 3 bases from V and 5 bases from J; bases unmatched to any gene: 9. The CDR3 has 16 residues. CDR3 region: CASSLLWTGGLETQYF. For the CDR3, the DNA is TGTGCCAGCAGCTTGCTATGGACAGGGGGTTTGGAGACCCAGTACTTC.